The 5 T cell receptor beta chains reported below all come from one sample, sequenced in a study of human T cells and chemical hapten exposure. TCRdb reprocessed the RACE reads via MiXCR and lists one record per CDR3 protein. The sample comprises a few hundred thousand distinct CDR3 sequences, more than 5% of which are singletons, and less than 6.5% rests with the top ten. The sample's time point: patch test 2, 6 weeks after DPC sensitization. Treatment: therapeutic diphenylcyclopropenone sensitization with weekly scalp DPC. The specimen was whole blood, collected in connection with sensitization to the hapten diphenylcyclopropenone (DPC). The receptors come from a woman younger than 30 with alopecia areata. Some clones in this sample may be carry-over from other donors' samples.

V usage is TRBV12-3 or TRBV12-4 and J usage is TRBJ1-1; D gene unclear. The CDR3 spans 14 residues. Trimming left V 1 base short and J 7 bases short, with 13 bases between. The CDR3 DNA follows: TGTGCCAGCAGTTTAGGCGAGGGCTACGGTGAAGCTTTCTTT. It encodes CASSLGEGYGEAFF.

This clonotype was observed a few times. The rearrangement uses TRBV20-1 and TRBJ1-4; D gene unclear. The V end was cut by 5 bases, the J end by 7 bases, with 20 bases between. The germline CDR1 and CDR2 sequences are DFQATT and SNEGSKA (reference sequence). CDR3 length: 15 amino acids. Here the CDR3 DNA reads TGCAGTGCTGCCCCGGGTCTAATCGAAGGTGAAAAACTGTTTTTT. Its translation: CSAAPGLIEGEKLFF.

The V and J genes are TRBV6-2 or TRBV6-3 and TRBJ2-1; TRBD2 agrees at 11 bases. The CDR3 totals 19 residues. V shed 2 bases, J shed 3 bases, and the junction held 12 bases outside the gene matches. Germline-derived CDR1 and CDR2 are MNHEY and SVGEGT. The CDR3 sequence: CASSYPPSSGGPYYNEQFF. CDR3 DNA: TGTGCCAGCAGTTACCCCCCCTCTAGCGGGGGGCCATACTACAATGAGCAGTTCTTC.

This clonotype occurred many times. The chain has TRBV6-1 and TRBJ1-5; D unclear. Between the trimmed V and J ends, which lost 1 base and 8 bases, there was a span of 12 bases. The CDR3 totals 14 residues. Germline CDR1 and CDR2: MNHNS and SASEGT. The CDR3 nucleotides read TGTGCCAGCAGTGAAGTAGGGAACGTGGAGCCCCAGCATTTT. Translating gives CASSEVGNVEPQHF.

This clonotype was recorded many times. This chain links TRBV11-2 with TRBJ2-1; 7 bases are shared with TRBD1. This CDR3 region has 15 residues. J gave up 6 bases and V 5 bases, and 10 bases lay outside the gene matches. Germline V gene lookup returns CDR1 SGHAT and CDR2 FQNNGV. The CDR3 region is CASSPPTAGGNEQFF. In DNA, the CDR3 is TGTGCCAGCAGCCCTCCAACGGCAGGGGGCAATGAGCAGTTCTTC.